These 8 T cell receptor beta chains were all obtained from the same sample, sequenced in a study of OX40 agonist ivuxolimab in advanced cancers. Assay: immunoSEQ multiplex PCR; the TCRdb copy retains only in-frame clones and omits some. The table lists some 77,000 clones, approximately 90% of them singletons, with roughly 5% in the top ten. The starting material was CD4+ or CD8+ T cells sorted from blood, obtained in a trial of the OX40 agonist ivuxolimab. These receptors were collected from an adult with an advanced solid tumor such as melanoma, head and neck, liver or kidney cancer.

In this sample, this clone turned up once. The chain links TRBV7-9 to TRBJ2-1, with a weak D call TRBD1 (7 bases). Per germline, CDR1 SEHNR and CDR2 FQNEAQ (reference sequence). V dropped 7 bases and J dropped 2 bases, with 15 bases sitting between them. This CDR3 comprises 15 residues. In DNA, the CDR3 is TGTGCCAGCACCACTACAGGGGAGGCCTACAATGAGCAGTTCTTC. Translated: CASTTTGEAYNEQFF.

This chain links TRBV2 with TRBJ2-7; 11 bases map to TRBD2. The CDR3 extends over 13 amino acids. Germline assignment: CDR1 SNHLY and CDR2 FYNNEI. Unmatched junction bases numbered 6, after V lost 8 bases and J lost 6 bases. The CDR3 nucleotides read TGTGCCAGCGTCCTAGCGGGAGGTATCGAGCAGTACTTC. Protein product: CASVLAGGIEQYF.

This rearrangement joins TRBV28 to TRBJ1-4, with D possibly being TRBD1 (5 bases). CDR3 length equals 16 residues. V lost 1 base and J 6 bases, leaving 15 bases between the germline ends. Germline V gives CDR1 MDHEN, CDR2 SYDVKM. The CDR3 DNA reads as TGTGCCAGCAGTTTATCCCCAGGGACTTCCGATGAAAAACTGTTTTTT. Amino acid sequence: CASSLSPGTSDEKLFF.

This clone was counted between two and nine times. CDR3 nucleotides: TGTGCCAGCAGTGGAAATCAGCCCCAGCATTTT. It codes for CASSGNQPQHF. The chain uses TRBV6-1 and TRBJ1-5; unclear D gene. This CDR3 is 11 amino acids long. Per germline, CDR1 MNHNS and CDR2 SASEGT. The germline V and J ends were trimmed by 4 bases and 4 bases, with 2 bases remaining between them.

The chain combines TRBV27 with TRBJ2-1, with TRBD2 matching over 9 bases. This CDR3 region has 16 residues. After removal of 2 bases from V and 1 base from J, the junction contained 3 bases not matched to a gene. Germline V gene data show CDR1 as MNHEY and CDR2 as SMNVEV (reference sequence). The CDR3 nucleotides read TGTGCCAGCAGTTTAGGCGGGAGGGGATCCTACAATGAGCAGTTCTTC. Amino acids: CASSLGGRGSYNEQFF.

The rearrangement links TRBV4-1 to TRBJ2-7, with 8 bases identical to TRBD2. The CDR3 totals 18 residues. J was trimmed by 7 bases and V by 0 bases; bases with no gene match: 17. Looked up from germline, CDR1 is MGHRA and CDR2 is YSYEKL. CDR3 nucleotide sequence: TGCGCCAGCAGCCAAGATTTGAGGGATGGCGGGAGGATTCTGGAGCAGTACTTC. Translating it yields CASSQDLRDGGRILEQYF.

This rearrangement joins TRBV6-6 to TRBJ1-1, with D unresolved. Trimming shortened V by 2 bases and J by 8 bases, and 12 bases separated the two germline ends. Germline lookup yields CDR1 MNHNY and CDR2 SVGAGI (reference sequence). The CDR3 has 13 amino acids. The CDR3 region is CASSYTAQEEAFF. The DNA of the CDR3 is TGTGCCAGCAGTTACACAGCCCAAGAGGAAGCTTTCTTT.

This sequence joins TRBV29-1 and TRBJ1-4; D gene uncertain. Germline loops: CDR1 SQVTM, CDR2 ANQGSEA. The length of the CDR3 is 14 residues. V lost 5 bases and J 3 bases, leaving 13 bases between the germline ends. This CDR3 reads CSVPGPLANEKLFF. The CDR3 nucleotides read TGCAGCGTTCCCGGACCACTCGCTAATGAAAAACTGTTTTTT.